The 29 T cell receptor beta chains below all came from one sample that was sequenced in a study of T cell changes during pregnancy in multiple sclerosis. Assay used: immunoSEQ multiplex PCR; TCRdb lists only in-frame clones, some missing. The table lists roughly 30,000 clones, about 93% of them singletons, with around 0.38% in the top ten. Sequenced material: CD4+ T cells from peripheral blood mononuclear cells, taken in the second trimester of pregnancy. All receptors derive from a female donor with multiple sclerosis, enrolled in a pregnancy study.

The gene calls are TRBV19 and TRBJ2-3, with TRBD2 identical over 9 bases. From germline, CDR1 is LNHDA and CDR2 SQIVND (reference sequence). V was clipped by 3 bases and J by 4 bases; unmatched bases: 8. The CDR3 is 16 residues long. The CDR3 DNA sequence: TGTGCCAGTAGTATCCCAGTAGCGGGAGAAGCAGATACGCAGTATTTT. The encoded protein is CASSIPVAGEADTQYF.

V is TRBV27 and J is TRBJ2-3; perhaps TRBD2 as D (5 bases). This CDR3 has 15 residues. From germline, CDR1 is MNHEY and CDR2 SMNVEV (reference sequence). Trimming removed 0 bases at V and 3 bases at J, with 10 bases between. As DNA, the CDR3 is TGTGCCAGCAGTTTATCCGGGAAAAGGACAGATACGCAGTATTTT. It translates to CASSLSGKRTDTQYF.

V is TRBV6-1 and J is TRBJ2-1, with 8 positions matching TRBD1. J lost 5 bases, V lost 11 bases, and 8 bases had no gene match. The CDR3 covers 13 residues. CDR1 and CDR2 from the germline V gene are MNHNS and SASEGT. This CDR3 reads CAVSGTGHNEQFF. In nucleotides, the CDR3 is TGTGCCGTTTCCGGGACAGGACACAATGAGCAGTTCTTC.

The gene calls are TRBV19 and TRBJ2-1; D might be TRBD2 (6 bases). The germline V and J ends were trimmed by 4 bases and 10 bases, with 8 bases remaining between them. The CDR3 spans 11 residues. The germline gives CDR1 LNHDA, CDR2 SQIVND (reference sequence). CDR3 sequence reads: CASSRTSEQFF. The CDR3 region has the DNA TGTGCCAGTAGTAGAACTAGCGAGCAGTTCTTC.

The CDR3 nucleotides read TGTGCCATCAGGTCAGGACTAGCGGGAGTAATAGGCGAGCAGTACTTC. Protein: CAIRSGLAGVIGEQYF. V usage is TRBV10-3 and J usage is TRBJ2-7, with 13 bases fitting TRBD2. V was pared by 6 bases and J by 6 bases, with 11 bases of the junction left unmatched. CDR3 length: 16 amino acids. Germline V gives CDR1 ENHRY, CDR2 SYGVKD.

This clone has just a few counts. Written as DNA, the CDR3 is TGTGCCAGTAGTATGAACAGGGGCCACACTGAAGCTTTCTTT. Its protein is CASSMNRGHTEAFF. The chain links TRBV19 to TRBJ1-1, with 7 positions matching TRBD1. Germline trimming cut 3 bases from V and 3 bases from J; bases unmatched to any gene: 4. The CDR3 spans 14 residues. Germline loops: CDR1 LNHDA, CDR2 SQIVND (reference sequence). Filled out from reference TRBV19 and TRBJ1-1, the complete variable domain reads DGGITQSPKYLFRKEGQNVTLSCEQNLNHDAMYWYRQDPGQGLRLIYYSQIVNDFQKGDIAEGYSVSREKKESFPLTVTSAQKNPTAFYLCASSMNRGHTEAFFGQGTRLTVV.

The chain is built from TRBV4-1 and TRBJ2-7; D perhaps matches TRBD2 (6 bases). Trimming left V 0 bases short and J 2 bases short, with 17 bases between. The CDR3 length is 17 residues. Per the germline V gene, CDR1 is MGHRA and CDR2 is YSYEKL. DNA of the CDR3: TGCGCCAGCAGCCAAGATTCGGATCAGCGGGTAGCCTACGAGCAGTACTTC. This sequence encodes CASSQDSDQRVAYEQYF.

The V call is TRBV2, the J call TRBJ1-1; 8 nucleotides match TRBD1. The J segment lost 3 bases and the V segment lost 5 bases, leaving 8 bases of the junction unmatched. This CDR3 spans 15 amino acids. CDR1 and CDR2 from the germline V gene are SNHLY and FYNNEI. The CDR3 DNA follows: TGTGCCAGCAGTAATCAGGGGGCCTTGGACACTGAAGCTTTCTTT. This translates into CASSNQGALDTEAFF.

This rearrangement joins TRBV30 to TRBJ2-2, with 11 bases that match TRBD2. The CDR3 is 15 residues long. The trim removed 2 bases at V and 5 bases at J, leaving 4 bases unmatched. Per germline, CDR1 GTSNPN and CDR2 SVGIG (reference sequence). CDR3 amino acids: CAWSRTSGRTGELFF. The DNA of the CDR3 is TGTGCCTGGAGTCGGACTAGCGGGCGAACCGGGGAGCTGTTTTTT.

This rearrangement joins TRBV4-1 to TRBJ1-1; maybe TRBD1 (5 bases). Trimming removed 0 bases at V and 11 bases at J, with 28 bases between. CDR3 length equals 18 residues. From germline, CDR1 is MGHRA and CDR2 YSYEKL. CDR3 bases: TGCGCCAGCAGCCAAGATTTTCTCCTCAGAACATCAGGGATTTTGGCTTTCTTT. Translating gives CASSQDFLLRTSGILAFF.

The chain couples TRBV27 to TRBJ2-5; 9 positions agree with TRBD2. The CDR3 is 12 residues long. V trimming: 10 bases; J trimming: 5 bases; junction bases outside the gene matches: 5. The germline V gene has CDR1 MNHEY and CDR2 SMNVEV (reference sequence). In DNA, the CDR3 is TGTGCCAACACAGCGGGAGGTGAGACCCAGTACTTC. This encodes CANTAGGETQYF.

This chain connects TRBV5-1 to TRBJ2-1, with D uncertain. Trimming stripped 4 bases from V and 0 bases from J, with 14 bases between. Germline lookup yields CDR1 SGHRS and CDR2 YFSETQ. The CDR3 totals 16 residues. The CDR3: CASSRGGGTSYNEQFF. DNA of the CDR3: TGCGCCAGCAGCCGAGGTGGCGGAACCTCCTACAATGAGCAGTTCTTC.

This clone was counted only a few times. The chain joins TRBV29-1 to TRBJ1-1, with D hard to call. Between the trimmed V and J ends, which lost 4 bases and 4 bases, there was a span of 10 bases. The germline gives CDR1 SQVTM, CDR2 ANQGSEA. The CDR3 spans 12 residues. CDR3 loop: CSVGRVGTEAFF. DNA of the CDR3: TGCAGCGTTGGGAGGGTCGGCACTGAAGCTTTCTTT.

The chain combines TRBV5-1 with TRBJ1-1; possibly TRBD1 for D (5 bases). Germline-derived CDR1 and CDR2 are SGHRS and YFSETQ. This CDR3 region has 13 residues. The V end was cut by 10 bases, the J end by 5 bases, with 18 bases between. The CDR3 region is CAVRENGATEAFF. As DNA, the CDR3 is TGCGCCGTAAGGGAAAATGGGGCTACTGAAGCTTTCTTT.

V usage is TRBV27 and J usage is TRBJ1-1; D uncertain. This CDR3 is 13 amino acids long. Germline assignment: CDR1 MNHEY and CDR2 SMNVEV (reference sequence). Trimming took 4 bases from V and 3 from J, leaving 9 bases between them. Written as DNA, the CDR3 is TGTGCCAGCAGTTATTATATCGACACTGAAGCTTTCTTT. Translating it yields CASSYYIDTEAFF.

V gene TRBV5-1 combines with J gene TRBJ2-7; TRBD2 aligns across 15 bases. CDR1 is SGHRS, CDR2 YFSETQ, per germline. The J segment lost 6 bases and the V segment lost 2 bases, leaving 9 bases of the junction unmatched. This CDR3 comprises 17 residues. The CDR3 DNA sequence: TGCGCCAGCAGCTTAACCTCAGGACTAGCGGGAGGGGGCGAGCAGTACTTC. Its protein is CASSLTSGLAGGGEQYF.

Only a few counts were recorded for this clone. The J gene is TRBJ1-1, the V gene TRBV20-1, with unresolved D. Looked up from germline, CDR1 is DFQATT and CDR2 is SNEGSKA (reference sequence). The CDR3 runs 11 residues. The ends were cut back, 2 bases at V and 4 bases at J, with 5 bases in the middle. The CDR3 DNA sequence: TGCAGTGCTAGACAGGCCACTGAAGCTTTCTTT. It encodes CSARQATEAFF.

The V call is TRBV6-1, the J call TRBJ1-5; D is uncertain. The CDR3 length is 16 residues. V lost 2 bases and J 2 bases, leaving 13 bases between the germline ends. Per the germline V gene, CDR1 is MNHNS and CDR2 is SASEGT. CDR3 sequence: CASSESSGSGNQPQHF. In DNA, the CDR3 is TGTGCCAGCAGTGAATCGTCTGGCTCTGGCAATCAGCCCCAGCATTTT.

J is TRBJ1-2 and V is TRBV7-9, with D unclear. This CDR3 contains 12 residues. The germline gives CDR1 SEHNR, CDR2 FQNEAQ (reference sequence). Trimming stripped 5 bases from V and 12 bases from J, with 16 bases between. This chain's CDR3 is CASSGGQEGNTF. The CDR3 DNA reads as TGTGCCAGCAGCGGAGGTCAGGAGGGAAACACCTTC.

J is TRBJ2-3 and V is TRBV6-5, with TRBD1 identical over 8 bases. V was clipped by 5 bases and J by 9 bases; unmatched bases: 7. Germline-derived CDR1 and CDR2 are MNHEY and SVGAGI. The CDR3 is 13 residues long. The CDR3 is CASSQERDRTQYF. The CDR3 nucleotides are TGTGCCAGCAGTCAAGAGAGGGACAGGACGCAGTATTTT.

The CDR3 region is CASSISLRNQPQHF. For the CDR3, the DNA is TGTGCCAGTAGTATAAGCTTACGTAATCAGCCCCAGCATTTT. The chain links TRBV19 to TRBJ1-5; D not resolved. The CDR3 loop spans 14 amino acids. Per the germline V gene, CDR1 is LNHDA and CDR2 is SQIVND (reference sequence). The V end lost 2 bases, the J end lost 4 bases, and 9 bases lay between the germline ends. Drawing the rest from reference TRBV19 and TRBJ1-5, the complete variable domain is DGGITQSPKYLFRKEGQNVTLSCEQNLNHDAMYWYRQDPGQGLRLIYYSQIVNDFQKGDIAEGYSVSREKKESFPLTVTSAQKNPTAFYLCASSISLRNQPQHFGDGTRLSIL.

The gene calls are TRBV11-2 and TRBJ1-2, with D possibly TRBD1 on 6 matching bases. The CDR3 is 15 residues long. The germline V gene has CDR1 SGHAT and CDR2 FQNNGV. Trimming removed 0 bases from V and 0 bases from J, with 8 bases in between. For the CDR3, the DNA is TGTGCCAGCAGCTTAGAGAGGGGGACTAACTATGGCTACACCTTC. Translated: CASSLERGTNYGYTF.

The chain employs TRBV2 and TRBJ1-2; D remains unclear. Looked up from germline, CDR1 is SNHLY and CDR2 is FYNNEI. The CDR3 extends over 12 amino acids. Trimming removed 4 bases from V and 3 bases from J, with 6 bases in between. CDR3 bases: TGTGCCAGCAGTGTTATAGACTATGGCTACACCTTC. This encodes CASSVIDYGYTF. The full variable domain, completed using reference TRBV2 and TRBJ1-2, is EPEVTQTPSHQVTQMGQEVILRCVPISNHLYFYWYRQILGQKVEFLVSFYNNEISEKSEIFDDQFSVERPDGSNFTLKIRSTKLEDSAMYFCASSVIDYGYTFGSGTRLTVV.

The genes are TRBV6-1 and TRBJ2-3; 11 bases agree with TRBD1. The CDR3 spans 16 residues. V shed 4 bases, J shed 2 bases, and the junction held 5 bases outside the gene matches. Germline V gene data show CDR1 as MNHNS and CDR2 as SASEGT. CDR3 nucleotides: TGTGCCAGCAGTGCCAGGACAGGGGGCAACACAGATACGCAGTATTTT. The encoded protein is CASSARTGGNTDTQYF.

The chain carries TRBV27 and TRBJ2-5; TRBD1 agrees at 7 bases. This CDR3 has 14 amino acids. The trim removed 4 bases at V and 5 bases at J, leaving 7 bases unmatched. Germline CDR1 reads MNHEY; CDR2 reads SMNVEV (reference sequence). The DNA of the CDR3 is TGTGCCAGCAGTTCTCCTATCAGGGGGGAGACCCAGTACTTC. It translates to CASSSPIRGETQYF.

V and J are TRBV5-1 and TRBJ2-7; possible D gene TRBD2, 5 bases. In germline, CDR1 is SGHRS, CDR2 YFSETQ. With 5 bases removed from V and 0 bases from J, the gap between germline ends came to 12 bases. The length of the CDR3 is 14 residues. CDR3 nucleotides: TGCGCCAGCAGGGAAGCGGCCAGCTCCTACGAGCAGTACTTC. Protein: CASREAASSYEQYF.

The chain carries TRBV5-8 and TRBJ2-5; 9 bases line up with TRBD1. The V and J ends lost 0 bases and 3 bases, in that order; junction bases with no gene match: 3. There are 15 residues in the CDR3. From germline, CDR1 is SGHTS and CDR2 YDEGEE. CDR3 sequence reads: CASSLGGTGKETQYF. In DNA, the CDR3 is TGTGCCAGCAGCTTGGGGGGGACAGGGAAAGAGACCCAGTACTTC.

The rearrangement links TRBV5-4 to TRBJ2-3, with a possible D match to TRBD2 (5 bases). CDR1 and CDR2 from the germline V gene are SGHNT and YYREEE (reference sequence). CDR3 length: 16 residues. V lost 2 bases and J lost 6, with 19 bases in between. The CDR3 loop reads CASSLGPSEGLDTQYF. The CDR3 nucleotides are TGTGCCAGCAGCTTAGGGCCTAGTGAGGGATTGGATACGCAGTATTTT.

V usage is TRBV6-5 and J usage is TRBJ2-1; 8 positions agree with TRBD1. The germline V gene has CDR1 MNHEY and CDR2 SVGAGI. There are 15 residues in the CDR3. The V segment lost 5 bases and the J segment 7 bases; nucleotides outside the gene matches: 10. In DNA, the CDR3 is TGTGCCAGCAGTACGACCGGGACAGGAAAGAATGAGCAGTTCTTC. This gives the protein CASSTTGTGKNEQFF.